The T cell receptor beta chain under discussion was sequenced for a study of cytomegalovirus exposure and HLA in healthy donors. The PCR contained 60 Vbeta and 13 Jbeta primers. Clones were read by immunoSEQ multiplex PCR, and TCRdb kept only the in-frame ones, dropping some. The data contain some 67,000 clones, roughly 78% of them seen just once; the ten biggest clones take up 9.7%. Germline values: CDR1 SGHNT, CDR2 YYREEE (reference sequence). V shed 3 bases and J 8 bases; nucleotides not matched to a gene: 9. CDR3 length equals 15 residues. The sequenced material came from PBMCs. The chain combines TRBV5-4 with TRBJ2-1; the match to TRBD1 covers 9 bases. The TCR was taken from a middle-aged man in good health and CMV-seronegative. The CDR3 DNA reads TGTGCCAGCAGCTCGAAAAGGACAGGGGATGATGAGCAGTTCTTC. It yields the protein CASSSKRTGDDEQFF.